These T cell receptor beta chains were read from a single sample in a study of CD8 T cells in Susac syndrome. TCRdb re-derived calls from the immunoSEQ multiplex PCR reads in MiXCR, one entry per CDR3 protein. The data show under 550,000 distinct CDR3 sequences, 75% to 90% seen once. Sequenced sample: CD8+ T cells from PBMCs. Receptors originate from a human donor with multiple sclerosis. Both conserved end residues are trimmed from each CDR3.

ASSDPTTGGELF 12 TRBV6-4
AISEAGSSYNEQF 13 TRBV10-3
ASNVYGTGSSYEQY 14 TRBV12-3/TRBV12-4
ASSIDSQPSWTSSSYNEQF 19 TRBV19
ASSLEDNSPEGYGYT 15 TRBV5-1
SARDMGSYNEQF 12 TRBV20-1
ASIGQGDNYGYA 12 TRBV6-6
ASSFSGQGATPAVYEQY 17 TRBV27
ASSSPGGKETQY 12 TRBV27
ASSPPRYREGGELF 14 TRBV28
ASSLSSENTEAF 12 TRBV19
ASSLTGLPKETQY 13 TRBV5-1
ASSQDGSQTLRGEQF 15 TRBV4-1
ASLGRNTGELF 11 TRBV6-5